This record covers a single TCR beta chain. As yet, its antigen is unknown. These data come from a study of OX40 agonist ivuxolimab in advanced cancers. Looking at the study overall: Prior therapy, whether anti-PD-1, anti-PD-L1 or anti-CTLA-4, was allowed, and about 39% had some. Study observations and caveats: Which antigen the expanded peripheral T cells recognized is unknown.

V lost 4 bases, J lost 2 bases, and 6 bases stayed unmatched. The CDR3 is 15 residues long. Germline CDR1 is SGHNT and CDR2 is YYREEE (reference sequence). Sequencing used immunoSEQ multiplex PCR; TCRdb keeps in-frame clones, though not all of them. Of tens of thousands of clones listed, over 75% are singletons. The receptor's source is an adult with an advanced solid tumor such as melanoma, head and neck, liver or kidney cancer. The rearrangement joins TRBV5-4 to TRBJ2-1; 7 bases align to TRBD1. Material: CD4+ or CD8+ T cells sorted from blood, obtained in a trial of the OX40 agonist ivuxolimab. For the CDR3, the DNA is TGTGCCAGCAGCACCCGGACAGGCGCCTACAATGAGCAGTTCTTC. Its translation: CASSTRTGAYNEQFF.